This T cell receptor beta chain emerged from a study of technical replicates of blood from a few donors. TCRdb's copy holds only in-frame clones and misses some; the assay was immunoSEQ multiplex PCR. The sample has more than 65,000 clones; 85% to 95% are singletons. The CDR3 consists of 14 residues. Germline CDR1 reads SGHVS; CDR2 reads FQNEAQ. With 5 bases removed from V and 2 bases from J, the gap between germline ends came to 7 bases. The chain employs TRBV7-8 and TRBJ2-6; weak D call: TRBD1 (5 bases). The receptor was isolated from a human donor in good health. The sequenced sample consisted of T cells isolated from PBMCs. The chain's CDR3 is CASSQTAGANVLTF. CDR3 DNA sequence: TGTGCCAGCAGCCAGACAGCTGGGGCCAACGTCCTGACTTTC.